A selection of T cell receptor beta chains follows, all from one sample in a study of blood T cell repertoires in COVID-19. Some clones are missing from TCRdb's copy, which holds only in-frame ones; the method was immunoSEQ multiplex PCR. This table has 45,000 to 70,000 clones, around 81% appearing once. What was sequenced was peripheral blood. These receptors were taken from a man aged 55-75 years with acute or convalescent COVID-19. CDR3s include the opening cysteine and the closing phenylalanine or tryptophan. Fields, in order: J gene, D gene, clone size, V gene, CDR3 DNA, CDR3 protein. The D gene is left open where the match is weak. Clone size is stated in some rows and not others, as once, few, many or a class when expanded.

TRBJ2-2	TRBD1	many	TRBV24-1	TGTGCCACCAGTGAACGACCGGGACAGGGGGCGACCGGGGAGCTGTTTTTT	CATSERPGQGATGELFF
TRBJ1-2	.	.	TRBV12-3/TRBV12-4	TGTGCCAGCAGTTTTAAGGGGCCCTATGGCTACACCTTC	CASSFKGPYGYTF
TRBJ1-4	.	.	TRBV6-5	TGTGCCAGCAGTACCGACGCGCTGGGCGAAAAACTGTTTTTT	CASSTDALGEKLFF
TRBJ2-3	.	many	TRBV28	TGTGCCAGCACACCGGGGAGCAGTAGCACAGATACGCAGTATTTT	CASTPGSSSTDTQYF
TRBJ1-2	.	.	TRBV7-9	TGTGCCAGCAGCCCCCAGATGACAGGCGGTGGCTACACCTTC	CASSPQMTGGGYTF
TRBJ2-1	TRBD1	.	TRBV9	TGTGCCAGCAGCTCAATAGACAGGGAAAGACTGTTCTTC	CASSSIDRERLFF
TRBJ2-3	TRBD2	.	TRBV19	TGTGCCATTGCTAGCGGGGGTTATCCAGATACGCAGTATTTT	CAIASGGYPDTQYF
TRBJ1-5	.	.	TRBV27	TGTGCCAGCAGTTTAGCTGGGGGCGGCAATCAGCCCCAGCATTTT	CASSLAGGGNQPQHF
TRBJ2-5	.	.	TRBV5-5	TGTGCCAGCAGCCCGGGCGGGGATCAAGAGACCCAGTACTTC	CASSPGGDQETQYF
TRBJ1-1	TRBD1	.	TRBV28	TGTGCCAGCAGTCCCAGGGGGCTCGGGCTCTGGGCTTTCTTT	CASSPRGLGLWAFF
TRBJ2-5	TRBD2	.	TRBV4-1	TGCGCCAGCAGCCCTGGACTAGCGGGGGGGCCGGAGACCCAGTACTTC	CASSPGLAGGPETQYF
TRBJ1-6	.	.	TRBV28	TGTGCCAGCAGTTTGAAACTACAGGGACACGGGTCACCTCTCCACTTT	CASSLKLQGHGSPLHF
TRBJ2-2	TRBD2	.	TRBV9	TGTGCCAGCAGCGTAGCCCCGACTAGCGGGGGGGCCGGGGAGCTGTTTTTT	CASSVAPTSGGAGELFF
TRBJ2-3	TRBD2	.	TRBV3-1/TRBV3-2	TGTGCCAGCAGCTCGTTCCTCGGGGGGGCGGGCACAGATACGCAGTATTTT	CASSSFLGGAGTDTQYF
TRBJ1-5	.	.	TRBV21-1	TGTGCCAGCAGCAAAGTGAGCAGCAATCAGCCCCAGCATTTT	CASSKVSSNQPQHF
TRBJ2-1	TRBD1	few	TRBV4-2	TGTGCCAGCAGTCTCGGGCGGGGACAGGGTAACAATGAGCAGTTCTTC	CASSLGRGQGNNEQFF
TRBJ2-3	.	.	TRBV29-1	TGCAGCGTGGATGCACAGGGAGCAGATACGCAGTATTTT	CSVDAQGADTQYF
TRBJ1-5	.	.	TRBV10-2	TGCGCCAGCAGTGACGGGGGGCGCGTTCAGCCCCAGCATTTT	CASSDGGRVQPQHF
TRBJ2-5	.	.	TRBV11-1	TGTGCCAGCAGCAAGGACAGTTGGGGGGAGACCCAGTACTTC	CASSKDSWGETQYF
TRBJ1-2	.	.	TRBV19	TGTGCCAGTACCACTGGAGGAGTGCCTGGCTATGGCTACACCTTC	CASTTGGVPGYGYTF
TRBJ2-7	.	few	TRBV15	TGTGCCACCAGCGAGGGCACGGTGGGGGAGCAGTACTTC	CATSEGTVGEQYF
TRBJ1-1	.	.	TRBV6-1	TGTGCCAGCAGTGAAGGTTGGGTGAGGGGGACTGAAGCTTTCTTT	CASSEGWVRGTEAFF
TRBJ2-7	TRBD2	.	TRBV5-1	TGCGCCAGCAGCTTGGAAAGCGGGGGGGGCTGGCAGTACTTC	CASSLESGGGWQYF
TRBJ2-1	.	.	TRBV6-2/TRBV6-3	TGTGCCAGCAGTCAGCAGCGCCGCACCGGGGTGTCCAATGAGCAGTTCTTC	CASSQQRRTGVSNEQFF
TRBJ2-2	.	few	TRBV2	TGTGCCAGCAGTCTTCGACTAGCCGGGGAGCTGTTTTTT	CASSLRLAGELFF
TRBJ2-1	.	.	TRBV5-1	TGCGCCAGCAGTCCCACGGGCTCCTACAATGAGCAGTTCTTC	CASSPTGSYNEQFF
TRBJ1-3	.	many	TRBV2	TGTGCCAGCAGGCTCGGACAGACCTCTGGAAACACCATATATTTT	CASRLGQTSGNTIYF
TRBJ2-2	.	.	TRBV9	TGTGCCAGCAGCGCCCTCCGGGGGGCGGGCACCGGGGAGCTGTTTTTT	CASSALRGAGTGELFF
TRBJ2-3	.	.	TRBV28	TGTGCCAGCACGGGATGGTCAGGGGGCACAGATACGCAGTATTTT	CASTGWSGGTDTQYF
TRBJ2-2	TRBD1	.	TRBV7-3	TGTGCCAGCAGCCACCAGCGGACAGGGTCGAACACCGGGGAGCTGTTTTTT	CASSHQRTGSNTGELFF
TRBJ2-1	TRBD2	.	TRBV7-3	TGTGCCAGCAGCCCAACTAGCGTAGGGAATGAGCAGTTCTTC	CASSPTSVGNEQFF
TRBJ2-5	TRBD2	.	TRBV5-1	TGCGCCAGCAGCTTTGGTAGCGGGGGACGAATCTGGGAGACCCAGTACTTC	CASSFGSGGRIWETQYF
TRBJ2-2	.	few	TRBV9	TGTGCCAGCAGCGCCACGAACACCGGGGAGCTGTTTTTT	CASSATNTGELFF
TRBJ1-5	.	.	TRBV6-1	TGTGCCAGCAGTGAACTGACAGGAGGTAAAATGGCCCAGCATTTT	CASSELTGGKMAQHF
TRBJ1-3	TRBD1	.	TRBV30	TGTGCCTGGAGTTGGGCTCGGACAGGGGGCATTGGAAACACCATATATTTT	CAWSWARTGGIGNTIYF
TRBJ1-3	TRBD1	few	TRBV9	TGTGCCAGCAGCGTAGCGGCAGGGGGTCAGAGAAACACCATATATTTT	CASSVAAGGQRNTIYF
TRBJ1-6	.	.	TRBV7-3	TGTGCCAGCAGCTTAACGCCGGGAGCTTCACCCCTCCACTTT	CASSLTPGASPLHF
TRBJ1-4	.	.	TRBV6-1	TGTGCCAGCAGTGAAATATACAGTGCAACTAATGAAAAACTGTTTTTT	CASSEIYSATNEKLFF
TRBJ2-7	TRBD1	.	TRBV28	TGTGCCAGCAGTTACGCGGACAGGGGGGGGGAGCAGTACTTC	CASSYADRGGEQYF
TRBJ2-2	.	.	TRBV9	TGTGCCAGCAGCTCTGGGGGGGCGACCCCCGGGGAGCTGTTTTTT	CASSSGGATPGELFF
TRBJ2-3	TRBD2	.	TRBV19	TGTGCCAGCGGTCAGGGACTAGCGGGGGCAGATACGCAGTATTTT	CASGQGLAGADTQYF
TRBJ1-6	.	once	TRBV9	TGTGCCAGCAGCCCCCCTGGGAGTTATAATTCACCCCTCCACTTT	CASSPPGSYNSPLHF
TRBJ2-3	.	.	TRBV19	.	CASSTSGRGLTDTQYF
TRBJ2-3	TRBD2	few	TRBV7-3	TGTGCCAGCAGCTTATCGGGGGGGTCCCTCGGTGCGCAGTATTTT	CASSLSGGSLGAQYF
TRBJ2-5	TRBD2	.	TRBV5-1	TGCGCCAGCAGCAGCGGACTCGCGGGGGGGCTTGGGGAGACCCAGTACTTC	CASSSGLAGGLGETQYF
TRBJ2-7	TRBD2	.	TRBV9	TGTGCCAGCAGCGAAGCCGCGGGGGGGCCCTACGAGCAGTACTTC	CASSEAAGGPYEQYF
TRBJ1-6	.	.	TRBV27	TGTGCCAGCACCAACCGGGGGAATCAGTCACCCCTCCACTTT	CASTNRGNQSPLHF
TRBJ2-7	.	.	TRBV4-1	TGCGCCAGCAGCCAAGGAAGCCGTCCGAACGACGAGCAGTACTTC	CASSQGSRPNDEQYF